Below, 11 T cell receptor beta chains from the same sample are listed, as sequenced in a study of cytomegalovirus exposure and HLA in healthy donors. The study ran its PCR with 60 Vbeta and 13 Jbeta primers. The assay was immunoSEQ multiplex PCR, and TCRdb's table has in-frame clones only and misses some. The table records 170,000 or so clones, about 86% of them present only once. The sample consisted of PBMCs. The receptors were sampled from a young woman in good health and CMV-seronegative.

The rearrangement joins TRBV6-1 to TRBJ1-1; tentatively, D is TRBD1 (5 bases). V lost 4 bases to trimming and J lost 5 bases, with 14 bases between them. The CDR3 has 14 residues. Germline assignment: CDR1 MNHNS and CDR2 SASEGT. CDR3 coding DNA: TGTGCCAGCAGTGCCTCCAGGGCGGCAACTGAAGCTTTCTTT. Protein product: CASSASRAATEAFF.

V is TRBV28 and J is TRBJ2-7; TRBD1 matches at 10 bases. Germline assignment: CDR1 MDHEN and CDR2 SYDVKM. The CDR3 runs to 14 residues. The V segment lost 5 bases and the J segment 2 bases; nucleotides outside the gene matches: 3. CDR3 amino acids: CASSPGQGTYEQYF. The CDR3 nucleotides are TGTGCCAGCAGTCCGGGACAGGGGACCTACGAGCAGTACTTC.

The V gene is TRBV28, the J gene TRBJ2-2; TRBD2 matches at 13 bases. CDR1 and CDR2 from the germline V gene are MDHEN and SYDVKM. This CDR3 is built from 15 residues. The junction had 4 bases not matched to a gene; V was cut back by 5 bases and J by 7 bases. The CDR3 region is CASSTTSGRVGELFF. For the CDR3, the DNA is TGTGCCAGCAGTACCACTAGCGGGAGGGTCGGGGAGCTGTTTTTT.

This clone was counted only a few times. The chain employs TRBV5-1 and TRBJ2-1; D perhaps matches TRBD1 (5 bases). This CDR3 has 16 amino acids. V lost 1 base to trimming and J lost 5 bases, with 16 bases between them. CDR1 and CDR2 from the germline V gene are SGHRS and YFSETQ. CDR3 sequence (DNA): TGCGCCAGCAGCTTGAAAGGGGCCGGAGACCACAATGAGCAGTTCTTC. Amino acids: CASSLKGAGDHNEQFF. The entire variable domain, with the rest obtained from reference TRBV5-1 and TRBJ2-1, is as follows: KAGVTQTPRYLIKTRGQQVTLSCSPISGHRSVSWYQQTPGQGLQFLFEYFSETQRNKGNFPGRFSGRQFSNSRSEMNVSTLELGDSALYLCASSLKGAGDHNEQFFGPGTRLTVL.

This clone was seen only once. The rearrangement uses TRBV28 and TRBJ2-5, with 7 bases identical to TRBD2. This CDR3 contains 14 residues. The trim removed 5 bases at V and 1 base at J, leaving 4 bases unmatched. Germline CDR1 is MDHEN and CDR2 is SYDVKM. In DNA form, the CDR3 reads TGTGCCAGCAGTCCAACTAGCGCCCAAGAGACCCAGTACTTC. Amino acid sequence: CASSPTSAQETQYF.

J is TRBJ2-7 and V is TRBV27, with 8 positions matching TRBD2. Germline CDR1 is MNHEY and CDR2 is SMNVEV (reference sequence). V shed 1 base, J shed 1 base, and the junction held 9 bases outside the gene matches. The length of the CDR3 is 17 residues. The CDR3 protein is CASSLYLPSGLSYEQYF. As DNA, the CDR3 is TGTGCCAGCAGTTTATACCTACCTAGCGGGTTGTCCTACGAGCAGTACTTC.

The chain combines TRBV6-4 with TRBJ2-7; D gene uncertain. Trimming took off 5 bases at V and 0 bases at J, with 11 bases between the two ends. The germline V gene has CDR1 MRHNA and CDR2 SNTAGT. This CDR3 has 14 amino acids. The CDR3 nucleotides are TGTGCCAGCAGTCCAGACTTCTTCTCCTACGAGCAGTACTTC. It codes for CASSPDFFSYEQYF.

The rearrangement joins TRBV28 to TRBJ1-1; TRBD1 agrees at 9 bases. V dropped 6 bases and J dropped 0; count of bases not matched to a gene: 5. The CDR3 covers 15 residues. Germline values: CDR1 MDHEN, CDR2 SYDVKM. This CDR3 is CASSQQGAMNTEAFF. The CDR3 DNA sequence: TGTGCCAGCAGCCAACAGGGGGCAATGAACACTGAAGCTTTCTTT.

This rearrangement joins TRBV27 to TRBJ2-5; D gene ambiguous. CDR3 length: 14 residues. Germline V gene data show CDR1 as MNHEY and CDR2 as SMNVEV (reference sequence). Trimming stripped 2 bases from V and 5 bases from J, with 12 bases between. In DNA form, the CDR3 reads TGTGCCAGCAGTTTAGTAGAAGCCCGTGAGACCCAGTACTTC. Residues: CASSLVEARETQYF.

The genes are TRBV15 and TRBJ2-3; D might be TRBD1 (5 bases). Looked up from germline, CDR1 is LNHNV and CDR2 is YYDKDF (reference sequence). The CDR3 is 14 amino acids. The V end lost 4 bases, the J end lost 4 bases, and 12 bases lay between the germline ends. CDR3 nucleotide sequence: TGTGCCACCAGCAAACCGACAGTGGCAGATACGCAGTATTTT. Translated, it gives CATSKPTVADTQYF.

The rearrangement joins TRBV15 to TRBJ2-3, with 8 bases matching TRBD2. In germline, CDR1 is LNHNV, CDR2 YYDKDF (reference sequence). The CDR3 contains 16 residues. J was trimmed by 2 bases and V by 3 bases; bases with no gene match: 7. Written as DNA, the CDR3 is TGTGCCACCAGCAGCAAACGCGGGGGGCTCACAGATACGCAGTATTTT. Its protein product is CATSSKRGGLTDTQYF.